This entry lists 21 T cell receptor beta chains sequenced from one sample in a study of cytomegalovirus exposure and HLA in healthy donors. The PCR had 60 Vbeta and 13 Jbeta primers. The protocol was immunoSEQ multiplex PCR, while the TCRdb copy is restricted to in-frame clones and leaves out a portion. The sample has about 140,000 clones, roughly 74% seen once. The material sequenced was PBMCs. Receptors were obtained from a woman under 30 in good health and CMV-seropositive.

The V gene is TRBV4-1, the J gene TRBJ1-3; the D is unclear. Looked up from germline, CDR1 is MGHRA and CDR2 is YSYEKL. This CDR3 is built from 14 residues. The germline V and J ends were trimmed by 1 base and 0 bases, with 4 bases remaining between them. The CDR3 DNA sequence: TGCGCCAGCAGCCAAGGAGTCTCTGGAAACACCATATATTTT. This gives the protein CASSQGVSGNTIYF.

J is TRBJ1-4 and V is TRBV5-5; no firm D call. Germline V gene data show CDR1 as SGHKS and CDR2 as YYEKEE (reference sequence). The V end lost 0 bases, the J end lost 6 bases, and 9 bases lay between the germline ends. The CDR3 runs to 14 residues. For the CDR3, the DNA is TGTGCCAGCAGCTTGGGCACAGCTTATGAAAAACTGTTTTTT. Its protein product is CASSLGTAYEKLFF.

The gene calls are TRBV6-1 and TRBJ1-6; unclear D gene. The V and J ends lost 5 bases and 8 bases respectively, with 7 bases between them. Looked up from germline, CDR1 is MNHNS and CDR2 is SASEGT. This CDR3 is built from 12 residues. In DNA, the CDR3 is TGTGCCAGCAGTTTGGGCCATTCACCCCTCCACTTT. Translation gives CASSLGHSPLHF.

The V gene is TRBV6-6, the J gene TRBJ1-2; TRBD1 matches 9 bases. Germline CDR1 reads MNHNY; CDR2 reads SVGAGI (reference sequence). This CDR3 region has 14 residues. Germline trimming cut 4 bases from V and 4 bases from J; bases unmatched to any gene: 4. The CDR3: CASSSGQGSYGYTF. The CDR3 DNA sequence: TGTGCCAGCAGTTCTGGACAGGGGAGCTATGGCTACACCTTC.

This rearrangement joins TRBV7-2 to TRBJ2-1; 12 bases are a match to TRBD2. V lost 2 bases and J lost 4; bases outside the gene matches: 12. Looked up from germline, CDR1 is SGHTA and CDR2 is FQGNSA. The CDR3 loop spans 19 amino acids. The CDR3 DNA follows: TGTGCCAGCAGCTTAATTATAGGGCTAGCGGGGGGGCGATACAATGAGCAGTTCTTC. Translating gives CASSLIIGLAGGRYNEQFF.

The rearrangement joins TRBV5-1 to TRBJ1-1; TRBD1 aligns across 9 bases. Germline CDR1 reads SGHRS; CDR2 reads YFSETQ. Germline trimming cut 0 bases from V and 4 bases from J; bases unmatched to any gene: 4. The CDR3 runs 15 residues. The CDR3 loop is CASSLEGQGVTEAFF. The DNA of the CDR3 is TGCGCCAGCAGCTTGGAGGGACAGGGCGTCACTGAAGCTTTCTTT.

The rearrangement uses TRBV7-9 and TRBJ2-2; the match to TRBD1 covers 9 bases. Unmatched junction bases numbered 4, after V lost 3 bases and J lost 5 bases. The CDR3 runs 15 residues. The germline V gene encodes CDR1 SEHNR and CDR2 FQNEAQ (reference sequence). The CDR3 region has the DNA TGTGCCAGCAGCTTGACAGGGGGTCGTACCGGGGAGCTGTTTTTT. Protein sequence: CASSLTGGRTGELFF.

This clone was recorded a few times. The CDR3 region has the DNA TGTGCCAGCAGGAAGACAGGGAATAACGAAAAACTGTTTTTT. It yields the protein CASRKTGNNEKLFF. The chain combines TRBV2 with TRBJ1-4, with TRBD1 matching 7 bases. The CDR3 covers 14 residues. The junction had 9 bases not matched to a gene; V was cut back by 6 bases and J by 8 bases. Looked up from germline, CDR1 is SNHLY and CDR2 is FYNNEI. The full variable domain, its missing parts supplied by reference TRBV2 and TRBJ1-4, is EPEVTQTPSHQVTQMGQEVILRCVPISNHLYFYWYRQILGQKVEFLVSFYNNEISEKSEIFDDQFSVERPDGSNFTLKIRSTKLEDSAMYFCASRKTGNNEKLFFGSGTQLSVL.

As to this clone: A far larger clone differs by one base, so this is likely a read error. The V and J genes are TRBV2 and TRBJ1-1; tentatively, D is TRBD1 (6 bases). Trimming took 4 bases from V and 1 from J, leaving 7 bases between them. Looked up from germline, CDR1 is SNHLY and CDR2 is FYNNEI. This CDR3 is 13 amino acids long. CDR3 DNA sequence: TGTGCCAGCAGTGGGACAGCGAACACTGAAGCTTTCTTT. Encoded protein: CASSGTANTEAFF.

V and J are TRBV5-1 and TRBJ2-7; 9 bases fit TRBD1. The CDR3 has 16 residues. V lost 3 bases and J lost 4; bases outside the gene matches: 11. Germline V CDR1 and CDR2: SGHRS, YFSETQ. The CDR3 DNA follows: TGCGCCAGCAGCTCCTGGCGGGACAGGGACCGATACGAGCAGTACTTC. Encoded protein: CASSSWRDRDRYEQYF.

The chain uses TRBV5-1 and TRBJ2-3, with 8 positions matching TRBD2. The V segment lost 3 bases and the J segment 2 bases; nucleotides outside the gene matches: 5. The CDR3 runs to 15 residues. Germline lookup yields CDR1 SGHRS and CDR2 YFSETQ. CDR3 sequence reads: CASSSAGAFTDTQYF. The CDR3 DNA sequence: TGCGCCAGCAGCTCAGCGGGGGCCTTCACAGATACGCAGTATTTT.

Only one count was recorded for this clone. V and J are TRBV9 and TRBJ2-7; D is unresolved. This CDR3 is built from 14 residues. Trimming left V 0 bases short and J 0 bases short, with 7 bases between. The V gene's germline CDR1 is SGDLS and CDR2 YYNGEE. The CDR3 DNA follows: TGTGCCAGCAGCGTAGCTTTATCCTCCTACGAGCAGTACTTC. Its protein is CASSVALSSYEQYF. The full variable domain, with the rest looked up from reference TRBV9 and TRBJ2-7, is DSGVTQTPKHLITATGQRVTLRCSPRSGDLSVYWYQQSLDQGLQFLIQYYNGEERAKGNILERFSAQQFPDLHSELNLSSLELGDSALYFCASSVALSSYEQYFGPGTRLTVT.

This chain uses TRBV9 with TRBJ2-2; possible D gene TRBD2, 5 bases. Between the trimmed V and J ends, which lost 4 bases and 3 bases, there was a span of 13 bases. There are 15 residues in the CDR3. Germline CDR1 SGDLS, CDR2 YYNGEE. CDR3 nucleotides: TGTGCCAGCAGCCCCCTCGGGGTGGACACCGGGGAGCTGTTTTTT. Protein sequence: CASSPLGVDTGELFF.

Notes on this clone: Within the sample, other DNA sequences also encode this same CDR3. This chain joins TRBV27 and TRBJ1-1; TRBD1 matches at 10 bases. There are 16 residues in the CDR3. The V and J ends lost 5 bases and 1 base, in that order; junction bases with no gene match: 7. CDR1 and CDR2 from the germline V gene are MNHEY and SMNVEV (reference sequence). CDR3 region: CASSPTGGPGNTEAFF. The CDR3 DNA is TGTGCCAGCAGTCCGACAGGGGGCCCAGGGAACACTGAAGCTTTCTTT.

The chain links TRBV28 to TRBJ2-7; a weak D match, TRBD1 (5 bases). The CDR3 is 16 residues long. V lost 1 base and J 0 bases, leaving 13 bases between the germline ends. Germline CDR1 and CDR2: MDHEN and SYDVKM. The CDR3 DNA sequence: TGTGCCAGCAGTTTATCGGTGGACAAGAGCTCCTACGAGCAGTACTTC. This translates into CASSLSVDKSSYEQYF.

As regards this clone: This is likely a read error, given that the CDR3 carries no conserved phenylalanine or tryptophan at its end. The DNA is left out, because the CDR3 cannot be placed on it with certainty; the CDR3 is given as TCRdb lists it. This sequence joins TRBV21-1 and TRBJ1-4. TRBV21-1 represents a pseudogene. The CDR3 is made up of 10 amino acids, end residues included. CDR3 sequence reads: CASSKDEGEA.

This chain links TRBV4-2 with TRBJ1-2; 10 bases match TRBD1. Germline V gene sequence: CDR1 LGHNA, CDR2 YNFKEQ. The CDR3 runs 14 residues. With 3 bases clipped from V and 4 bases from J, the junction kept 2 bases outside the gene matches. Here the CDR3 DNA reads TGTGCCAGCAGCCAGGGACAGGGGAGCTATGGCTACACCTTC. Translated: CASSQGQGSYGYTF.

The CDR3 nucleotides are TGTGCCAGCAGCTTGCTCAGGAATCGAAAAACTGCGTTTTTT. It is translated as CASSLLRNRKTAFF. V and J are TRBV5-6 and TRBJ1-4, with D unclear. The ends were cut back, 1 base at V and 16 bases at J, with 20 bases in the middle. The germline CDR1 and CDR2 sequences are SGHDT and YYEEEE. The CDR3 length is 14 residues.

With regard to this clone: One end of the junction varies from germline; a read error may be responsible. V usage is TRBV7-9 and J usage is TRBJ1-2; TRBD1 agrees at 8 bases. The germline V gene encodes CDR1 SEHNR and CDR2 FQNEAQ (reference sequence). This CDR3 has 15 amino acids. In DNA, the CDR3 is TGTTCCAGCAGCACCACGGGACAGGTCCCCCCCGGCTACACCTTC. This codes for CSSSTTGQVPPGYTF.

The chain links TRBV6-1 to TRBJ1-1; a weak D match, TRBD1 (5 bases). The CDR3 runs 13 residues. Germline V lookup: CDR1 MNHNS, CDR2 SASEGT. Between the trimmed V and J ends, which lost 4 bases and 6 bases, there was a span of 12 bases. CDR3 sequence: CASSALTASEAFF. DNA of the CDR3: TGTGCCAGCAGTGCCCTGACAGCTTCTGAAGCTTTCTTT.

Only a few counts were recorded for this clone. The V and J genes are TRBV5-1 and TRBJ2-5; possible D gene TRBD1, 6 bases. From germline, CDR1 is SGHRS and CDR2 YFSETQ. The CDR3 covers 15 residues. V gave up 4 bases and J gave up 2 bases, with 15 bases separating them. The CDR3: CASSRDTGRQETQYF. The CDR3 DNA reads TGCGCCAGCAGCCGCGACACAGGGAGACAAGAGACCCAGTACTTC.